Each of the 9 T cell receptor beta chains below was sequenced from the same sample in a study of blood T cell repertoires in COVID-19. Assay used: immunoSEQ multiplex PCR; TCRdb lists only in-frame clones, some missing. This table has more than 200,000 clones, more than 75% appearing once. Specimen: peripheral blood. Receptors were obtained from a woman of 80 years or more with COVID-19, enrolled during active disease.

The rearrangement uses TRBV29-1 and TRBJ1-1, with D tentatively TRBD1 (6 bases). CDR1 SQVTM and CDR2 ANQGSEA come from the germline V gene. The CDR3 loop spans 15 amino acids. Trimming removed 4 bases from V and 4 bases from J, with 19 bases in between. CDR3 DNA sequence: TGCAGCGTTGTAGGGGGGGCAGATAGGGCCACTGAAGCTTTCTTT. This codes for CSVVGGADRATEAFF.

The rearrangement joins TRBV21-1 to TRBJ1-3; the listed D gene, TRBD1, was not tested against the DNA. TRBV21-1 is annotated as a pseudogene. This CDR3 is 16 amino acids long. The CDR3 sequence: CASAKTDPFSGNTIYF. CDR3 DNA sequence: TGTGCCAGCGCGAAGACAGACCCCTTCTCTGGAAACACCATATATTTT.

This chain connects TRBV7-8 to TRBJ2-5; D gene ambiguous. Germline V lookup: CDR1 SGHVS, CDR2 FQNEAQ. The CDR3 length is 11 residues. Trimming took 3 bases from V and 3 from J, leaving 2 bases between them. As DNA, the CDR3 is TGTGCCAGCAGCTTTAAAGAGACCCAGTACTTC. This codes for CASSFKETQYF.

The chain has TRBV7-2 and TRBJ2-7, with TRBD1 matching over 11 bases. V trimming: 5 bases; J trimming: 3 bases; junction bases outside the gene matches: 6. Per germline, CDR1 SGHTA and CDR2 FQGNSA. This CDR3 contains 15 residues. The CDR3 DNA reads TGTGCCAGCAGCCGCCCGGACAGGGGGCGCTACGAGCAGTACTTC. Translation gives CASSRPDRGRYEQYF.

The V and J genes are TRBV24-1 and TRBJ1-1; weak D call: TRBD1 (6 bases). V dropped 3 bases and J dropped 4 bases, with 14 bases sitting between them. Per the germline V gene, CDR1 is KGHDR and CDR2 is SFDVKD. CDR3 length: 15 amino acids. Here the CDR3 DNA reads TGTGCCACCAGTGATCGACGGGGGGGCGGCACTGAAGCTTTCTTT. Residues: CATSDRRGGGTEAFF.

CDR3 DNA: TGTGCCACCAGTGCCCCGGGACTAGCGGGCACCTACGAGCAGTACTTC. It codes for CATSAPGLAGTYEQYF. This chain joins TRBV24-1 and TRBJ2-7, with TRBD2 matching 12 bases. This CDR3 has 16 residues. Looked up from germline, CDR1 is KGHDR and CDR2 is SFDVKD. V lost 5 bases, J lost 2 bases, and 6 bases stayed unmatched.

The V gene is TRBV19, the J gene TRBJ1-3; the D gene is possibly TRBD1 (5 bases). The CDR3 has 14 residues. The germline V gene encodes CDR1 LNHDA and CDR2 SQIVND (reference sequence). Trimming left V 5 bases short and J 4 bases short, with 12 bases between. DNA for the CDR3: TGTGCCAGTAGTCCAGGGCGAGTGGGAAACACCATATATTTT. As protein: CASSPGRVGNTIYF. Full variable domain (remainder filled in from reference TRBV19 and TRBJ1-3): DGGITQSPKYLFRKEGQNVTLSCEQNLNHDAMYWYRQDPGQGLRLIYYSQIVNDFQKGDIAEGYSVSREKKESFPLTVTSAQKNPTAFYLCASSPGRVGNTIYFGEGSWLTVV.

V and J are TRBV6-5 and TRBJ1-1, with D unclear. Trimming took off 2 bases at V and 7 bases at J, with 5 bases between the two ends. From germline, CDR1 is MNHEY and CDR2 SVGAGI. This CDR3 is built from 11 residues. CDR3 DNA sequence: TGTGCCAGCAGTTACGCTAATGAAGCTTTCTTT. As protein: CASSYANEAFF.

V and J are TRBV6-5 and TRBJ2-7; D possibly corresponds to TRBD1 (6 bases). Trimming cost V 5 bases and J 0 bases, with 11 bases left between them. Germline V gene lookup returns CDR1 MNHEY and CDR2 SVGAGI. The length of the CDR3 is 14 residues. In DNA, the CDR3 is TGTGCCAGCAGTCCATGGACAGCCTCCTACGAGCAGTACTTC. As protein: CASSPWTASYEQYF.